These 14 T cell receptor beta chains originate from one sample sequenced in a study of cytomegalovirus exposure and HLA in healthy donors. The PCR was carried out with 60 Vbeta primers and 13 Jbeta primers. The repertoire was sequenced with immunoSEQ multiplex PCR; TCRdb's copy has only in-frame clones and lacks some. This sample yields under 150,000 clones, of which under 80% are seen a single time; more than 3.5% belongs to the top ten. The source material was PBMCs. The source is a woman aged 40 to 55 in good health and CMV-seropositive.

This clone has only a few counts. The chain is built from TRBV7-9 and TRBJ2-3; TRBD1 agrees at 8 bases. Germline lookup yields CDR1 SEHNR and CDR2 FQNEAQ (reference sequence). The CDR3 is made up of 16 amino acids. V lost 5 bases and J lost 3; bases outside the gene matches: 10. Here the CDR3 reads CASSKPSRGPTDTQYF. CDR3 in DNA: TGTGCCAGCAGCAAACCCTCCAGGGGGCCTACAGATACGCAGTATTTT.

The chain is built from TRBV7-9 and TRBJ2-3; maybe TRBD2 (5 bases). CDR1 and CDR2 (germline): SEHNR, FQNEAQ (reference sequence). The CDR3 is made up of 13 amino acids. Trimming took off 0 bases at V and 7 bases at J, with 8 bases between the two ends. The CDR3 spells CASSLASGNTQYF. CDR3 DNA: TGTGCCAGCAGCTTAGCTTCGGGGAATACGCAGTATTTT.

V usage is TRBV19 and J usage is TRBJ1-2, with TRBD1 matching 7 bases. The CDR3 length is 14 residues. Germline lookup yields CDR1 LNHDA and CDR2 SQIVND (reference sequence). V dropped 9 bases and J dropped 7; count of bases not matched to a gene: 14. CDR3 nucleotide sequence: TGTGCCAGCCAGGGACAGCTTCCCGCTGGTGGCTACACCTTC. As protein: CASQGQLPAGGYTF.

This clone was picked up one time. The chain has TRBV7-3 and TRBJ1-1, with D unresolved. V was shortened by 5 bases and J by 4 bases, with 11 bases between the two germline ends. Germline loops: CDR1 SGHTA, CDR2 FQGTGA. CDR3 length: 13 amino acids. CDR3 sequence (DNA): TGTGCCAGCAGCCCCAGACTCATCACTGAAGCTTTCTTT. It yields the protein CASSPRLITEAFF. The variable domain in full, completed from reference TRBV7-3 and TRBJ1-1, reads GAGVSQTPSNKVTEKGKYVELRCDPISGHTALYWYRQSLGQGPEFLIYFQGTGAADDSGLPNDRFFAVRPEGSVSTLKIQRTERGDSAVYLCASSPRLITEAFFGQGTRLTVV.

The chain employs TRBV18 and TRBJ2-7, with D possibly TRBD2 on 5 matching bases. The CDR3 loop spans 15 amino acids. CDR1 is KGHSH, CDR2 LQKENI, per germline. V was clipped by 3 bases and J by 3 bases, with 15 bases between them. The CDR3 here is CASSPFRESSYEQYF. The CDR3 DNA follows: TGTGCCAGCTCACCGTTCCGGGAAAGTAGCTACGAGCAGTACTTC.

V is TRBV27 and J is TRBJ2-7; TRBD2 aligns across 9 bases. Trimming at V came to 2 bases and at J to 2 bases, leaving 4 bases not matched to a gene. The CDR3 consists of 15 residues. Germline V gene lookup returns CDR1 MNHEY and CDR2 SMNVEV (reference sequence). The CDR3 sequence is CASSLKPSGTYEQYF. The CDR3 coding sequence is TGTGCCAGCAGTTTAAAGCCTAGCGGGACCTACGAGCAGTACTTC.

The V call is TRBV27, the J call TRBJ1-1; D perhaps matches TRBD1 (6 bases). Germline lookup yields CDR1 MNHEY and CDR2 SMNVEV (reference sequence). The CDR3 sequence is 15 residues long. Trimming shortened V by 2 bases and J by 3 bases, and 13 bases separated the two germline ends. The CDR3 loop reads CASSLQRGRDTEAFF. In DNA form, the CDR3 reads TGTGCCAGCAGTTTACAAAGGGGGAGAGACACTGAAGCTTTCTTT.

This clone was counted once. The chain joins TRBV30 to TRBJ2-3, with 8 bases aligning to TRBD1. The junction had 7 bases not matched to a gene; V was cut back by 5 bases and J by 0 bases. Looked up from germline, CDR1 is GTSNPN and CDR2 is SVGIG (reference sequence). CDR3 length equals 15 residues. The CDR3: CAWATGTGSTDTQYF. The CDR3 coding sequence is TGTGCCTGGGCAACCGGGACAGGAAGCACAGATACGCAGTATTTT.

There are a few counts of this clone. The V call is TRBV5-8, the J call TRBJ2-5; 7 bases align to TRBD1. The J call may be incorrect, as the DNA end agrees better with TRBJ2-7. CDR3 length: 13 residues. Germline CDR1 reads SGHTS; CDR2 reads YDEGEE. The DNA for the CDR3 is TGTGCCAGCAGCTTGGCCGGGACAGTCGAGCAGTACTTC. It specifies CASSLAGTVEQYF.

The gene calls are TRBV11-2 and TRBJ2-5; TRBD2 is a possible D gene (6 bases). V was cut by 3 bases and J by 4 bases, with 12 bases left in between. Germline CDR1 reads SGHAT; CDR2 reads FQNNGV. The CDR3 length is 14 residues. CDR3 nucleotides: TGTGCCAGCAGCTTCGTAAGCGGGCGAGAGACCCAGTACTTC. Protein: CASSFVSGRETQYF.

This chain links TRBV19 with TRBJ1-3; D gene uncertain. V lost 7 bases, J lost 0 bases, and 13 bases lay in between. Germline assignment: CDR1 LNHDA and CDR2 SQIVND (reference sequence). The CDR3 covers 15 residues. This CDR3 is CASTPRQLSGNTIYF. In nucleotides, the CDR3 is TGTGCCAGTACCCCCCGCCAACTCTCTGGAAACACCATATATTTT.

The count of this clone is one. J is TRBJ1-2 and V is TRBV19; 7 nucleotides align to TRBD1. The V gene end was trimmed by 5 bases and the J gene end by 7 bases; junction bases not matched to a gene: 7. The CDR3 is 13 amino acids. Germline CDR1 is LNHDA and CDR2 is SQIVND (reference sequence). CDR3 DNA sequence: TGTGCCAGTAGTGCAGGGGGTCGGAGTGGCTACACCTTC. This encodes CASSAGGRSGYTF. The full variable domain, in which reference TRBV19 and TRBJ1-2 provide the parts outside the CDR3, is DGGITQSPKYLFRKEGQNVTLSCEQNLNHDAMYWYRQDPGQGLRLIYYSQIVNDFQKGDIAEGYSVSREKKESFPLTVTSAQKNPTAFYLCASSAGGRSGYTFGSGTRLTVV.

The chain joins TRBV7-2 to TRBJ1-1; tentatively, D is TRBD1 (6 bases). V lost 1 base, J lost 1 base, and 7 bases lay in between. This CDR3 has 14 residues. Germline values: CDR1 SGHTA, CDR2 FQGNSA. The CDR3 DNA reads as TGTGCCAGCAGCTTAGAGGGGGAGAACACTGAAGCTTTCTTT. Amino acid sequence: CASSLEGENTEAFF. The variable domain in full, with the rest retrieved from reference TRBV7-2 and TRBJ1-1, is GAGVSQSPSNKVTEKGKDVELRCDPISGHTALYWYRQSLGQGLEFLIYFQGNSAPDKSGLPSDRFSAERTGGSVSTLTIQRTQQEDSAVYLCASSLEGENTEAFFGQGTRLTVV.

This clone showed up just once. V usage is TRBV7-9 and J usage is TRBJ2-1, with 9 bases matching TRBD2. The CDR3 covers 16 residues. The germline gives CDR1 SEHNR, CDR2 FQNEAQ (reference sequence). J lost 7 bases, V lost 1 base, and 8 bases had no gene match. In DNA, the CDR3 is TGTGCCAGCAGCTTAGTCGTGCGGGGGGGTGTGAATGAGCAGTTCTTC. Translating it yields CASSLVVRGGVNEQFF.